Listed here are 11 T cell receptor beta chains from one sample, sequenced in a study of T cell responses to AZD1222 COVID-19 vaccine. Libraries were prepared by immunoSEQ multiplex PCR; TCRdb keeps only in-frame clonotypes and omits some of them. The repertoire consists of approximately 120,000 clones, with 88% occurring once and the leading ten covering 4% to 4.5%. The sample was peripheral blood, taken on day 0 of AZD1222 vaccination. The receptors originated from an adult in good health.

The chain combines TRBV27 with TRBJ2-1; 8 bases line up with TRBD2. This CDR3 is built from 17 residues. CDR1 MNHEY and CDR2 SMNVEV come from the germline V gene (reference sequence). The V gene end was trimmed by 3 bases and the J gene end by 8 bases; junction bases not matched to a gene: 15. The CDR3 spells CASSFRLGGRHHDEQFF. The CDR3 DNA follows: TGTGCCAGCAGTTTTCGCTTAGGCGGGAGGCACCACGATGAGCAGTTCTTC.

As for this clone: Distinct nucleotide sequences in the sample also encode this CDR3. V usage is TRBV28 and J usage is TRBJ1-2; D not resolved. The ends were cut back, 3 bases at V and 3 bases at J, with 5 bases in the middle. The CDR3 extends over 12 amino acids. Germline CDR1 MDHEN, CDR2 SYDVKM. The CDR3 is CASSLGYYGYTF. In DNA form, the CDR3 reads TGTGCCAGCAGTTTGGGCTACTATGGCTACACCTTC.

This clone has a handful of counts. CDR3 nucleotides: TGTGCCAGCTCCCCGTATAGCAATCAGCCCCAGCATTTT. Its protein product is CASSPYSNQPQHF. This chain links TRBV27 with TRBJ1-5, with D unclear. The CDR3 totals 13 residues. Trimming took 8 bases from V and 0 from J, leaving 8 bases between them. In germline, CDR1 is MNHEY, CDR2 SMNVEV (reference sequence).

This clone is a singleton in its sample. The CDR3 bases are TGCGCCAGCAGCCAAGTGGGGGACGAGGATAGTGGCTACACCTTC. Encoded protein: CASSQVGDEDSGYTF. The chain uses TRBV4-1 and TRBJ1-2; TRBD1 might be the D (5 bases). Germline CDR1 is MGHRA and CDR2 is YSYEKL. The CDR3 length is 15 residues. V lost 1 base and J lost 7, with 16 bases in between.

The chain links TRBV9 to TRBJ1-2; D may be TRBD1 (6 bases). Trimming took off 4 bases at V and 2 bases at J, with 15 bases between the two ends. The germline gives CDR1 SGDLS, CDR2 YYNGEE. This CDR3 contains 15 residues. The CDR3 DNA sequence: TGTGCCAGCAGCTCCCGAGAGAGGGGGAACTATGGCTACACCTTC. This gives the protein CASSSRERGNYGYTF.

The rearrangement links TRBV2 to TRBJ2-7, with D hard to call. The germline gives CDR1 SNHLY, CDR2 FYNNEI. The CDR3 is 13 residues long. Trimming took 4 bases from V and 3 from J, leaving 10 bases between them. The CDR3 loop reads CASSAEPRYEQYF. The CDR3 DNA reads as TGTGCCAGCAGTGCAGAGCCTCGCTACGAGCAGTACTTC. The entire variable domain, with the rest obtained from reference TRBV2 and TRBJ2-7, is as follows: EPEVTQTPSHQVTQMGQEVILRCVPISNHLYFYWYRQILGQKVEFLVSFYNNEISEKSEIFDDQFSVERPDGSNFTLKIRSTKLEDSAMYFCASSAEPRYEQYFGPGTRLTVT.

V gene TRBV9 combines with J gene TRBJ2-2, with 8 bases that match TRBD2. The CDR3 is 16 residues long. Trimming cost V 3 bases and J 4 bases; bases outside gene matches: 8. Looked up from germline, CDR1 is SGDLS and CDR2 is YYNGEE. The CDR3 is CASSALRGGLTGELFF. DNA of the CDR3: TGTGCCAGCAGCGCGTTACGGGGGGGCCTCACCGGGGAGCTGTTTTTT.

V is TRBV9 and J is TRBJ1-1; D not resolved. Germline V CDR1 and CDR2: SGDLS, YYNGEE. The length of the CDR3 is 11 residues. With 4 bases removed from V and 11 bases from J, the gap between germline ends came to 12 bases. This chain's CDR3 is CASSSSGRAFF. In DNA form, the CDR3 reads TGTGCCAGCAGCTCCTCCGGAAGGGCTTTCTTT. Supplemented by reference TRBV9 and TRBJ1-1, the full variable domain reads DSGVTQTPKHLITATGQRVTLRCSPRSGDLSVYWYQQSLDQGLQFLIQYYNGEERAKGNILERFSAQQFPDLHSELNLSSLELGDSALYFCASSSSGRAFFGQGTRLTVV.

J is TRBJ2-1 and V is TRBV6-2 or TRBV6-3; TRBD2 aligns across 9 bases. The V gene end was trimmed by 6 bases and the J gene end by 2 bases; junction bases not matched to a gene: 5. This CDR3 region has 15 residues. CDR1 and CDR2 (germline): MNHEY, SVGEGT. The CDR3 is CASSLSGGPYNEQFF. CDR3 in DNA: TGTGCCAGCAGCCTTAGCGGGGGCCCCTACAATGAGCAGTTCTTC.

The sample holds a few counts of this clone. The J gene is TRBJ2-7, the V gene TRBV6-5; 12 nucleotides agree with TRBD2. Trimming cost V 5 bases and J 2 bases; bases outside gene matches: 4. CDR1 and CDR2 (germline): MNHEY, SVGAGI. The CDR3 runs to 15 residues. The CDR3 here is CASSRLAGDPYEQYF. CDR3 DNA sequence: TGTGCCAGCAGTAGACTAGCGGGAGATCCCTACGAGCAGTACTTC.

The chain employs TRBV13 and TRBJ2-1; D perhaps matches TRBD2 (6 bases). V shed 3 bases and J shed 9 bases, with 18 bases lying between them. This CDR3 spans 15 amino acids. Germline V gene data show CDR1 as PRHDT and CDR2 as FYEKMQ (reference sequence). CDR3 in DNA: TGTGCCAGCAGCTTGGGAGGCCTAAGGGTGGGTGAGCAGTTCTTC. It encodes CASSLGGLRVGEQFF.